This is a list of T cell receptor beta chains from one sample in a study. Via MiXCR, TCRdb re-called the RT-PCR reads, giving one row per CDR3 protein. Here the sample spans about 680,000 distinct CDR3 sequences, over 12% being singletons. What was sequenced was memory CD4+ T cells from blood. These receptors were obtained from a female donor in good health, serving as a healthy control. CDR3s include the opening cysteine and the closing phenylalanine or tryptophan. Each record gives: CDR3 protein, CDR3 DNA, J gene, D gene, clone size, V gene. The D gene is left open where the match is weak. Only some rows state a clone size, as once, few, many or a class for expanded clones.

CASSRDRASEKLFF,TGTGCCAGCAGCCGGGACAGGGCATCTGAAAAACTGTTTTTT,TRBJ1-4,TRBD1,.,TRBV7-2
CASSHTAGTYEQYF,TGTGCCAGCAGTCATACGGCAGGAACCTACGAGCAGTACTTC,TRBJ2-7,.,.,TRBV13
CASSLFLSWGGSGSSYNEQFF,TGTGCCAGCAGCTTATTCTTAAGTTGGGGGGGGAGTGGTAGCTCCTACAATGAGCAGTTCTTC,TRBJ2-1,TRBD2,once,TRBV11-2
CASRKATGWYEQYF,TGTGCCAGCAGAAAGGCGACAGGGTGGTACGAGCAGTACTTC,TRBJ2-7,TRBD1,many,TRBV6-5
CASKGRGPGNNEQFF,TGTGCCAGTAAGGGGCGAGGACCGGGGAACAATGAGCAGTTCTTC,TRBJ2-1,.,.,TRBV19
CASSPSAGTVLLYQETQYF,TGTGCCAGCAGCCCCTCGGCTGGGACTGTACTACTGTACCAAGAGACCCAGTACTTC,TRBJ2-5,.,.,TRBV7-7
CASTALGLASQFF,TGTGCCAGCACTGCCCTGGGACTAGCTTCGCAGTTCTTC,TRBJ2-1,TRBD2,.,TRBV7-2
CASSLAGIMETQYF,TGCGCCAGCAGCCTTGCGGGGATCATGGAGACCCAGTACTTC,TRBJ2-5,.,.,TRBV4-1
CSLATSGRDYEQFF,TGCAGCCTCGCCACTAGCGGGAGAGACTATGAGCAGTTCTTC,TRBJ2-1,TRBD2,many,TRBV20-1
CSARGRGYTDTQYF,TGCAGTGCTAGGGGGCGGGGGTACACAGATACGCAGTATTTT,TRBJ2-3,TRBD2,many,TRBV20-1
CASSFVGLAKSADTQYF,TGTGCCAGCAGTTTCGTTGGACTAGCAAAATCCGCAGATACGCAGTATTTT,TRBJ2-3,TRBD2,many,TRBV27
CASSLAGGVGNTIYF,TGCGCCAGCAGCTTGGCAGGGGGGGTCGGAAACACCATATATTTT,TRBJ1-3,TRBD1,few,TRBV5-1
CASSETRGRRDTQYF,TGTGCCAGCAGTGAAACGCGGGGCCGGAGGGATACGCAGTATTTT,TRBJ2-3,.,.,TRBV6-1
CASSELVVTYGYTF,TGTGCCAGCAGTGAATTGGTAGTGACCTATGGCTACACCTTC,TRBJ1-2,.,few,TRBV6-1
CASSFGVTNSPLHF,TGTGCCAGCAGCTTCGGGGTAACGAATTCACCCCTCCACTTT,TRBJ1-6,.,few,TRBV7-2
CASRRSGSTDTQYF,TGCGCCAGCAGACGGAGCGGGAGCACAGATACGCAGTATTTT,TRBJ2-3,.,many,TRBV4-1
CATSDDRRERTDTQYF,TGTGCCACCAGTGATGACCGGCGGGAGCGGACAGATACGCAGTATTTT,TRBJ2-3,TRBD2,many,TRBV24-1
CASSSSQETQYF,TGTGCCAGCTCCAGCAGCCAAGAGACCCAGTACTTC,TRBJ2-5,.,many,TRBV6-2/TRBV6-3
CASSLGASEVYEQYF,TGCGCCAGCAGCCTGGGGGCTAGCGAGGTATACGAGCAGTACTTC,TRBJ2-7,.,.,TRBV5-1
CASSLGTARFGEAFF,TGTGCCAGCAGTTTAGGGACAGCCCGCTTCGGTGAAGCTTTCTTT,TRBJ1-1,.,few,TRBV12-3/TRBV12-4
CASSLRWGANEKLFF,TGTGCCAGCAGCCTCCGTTGGGGGGCGAATGAAAAACTGTTTTTT,TRBJ1-4,.,.,TRBV28
CASISRAGSNYGYTF,TGTGCCAGCATCTCCCGGGCGGGTTCTAACTATGGCTACACCTTC,TRBJ1-2,.,many,TRBV7-2
CASRLAGVAYEQYF,TGTGCCAGCAGACTAGCGGGAGTCGCGTACGAGCAGTACTTC,TRBJ2-7,TRBD2,many,TRBV12-3/TRBV12-4
CASSPPGGGVGNTIYF,TGTGCCAGCAGCCCCCCGGGAGGGGGCGTTGGAAACACCATATATTTT,TRBJ1-3,TRBD1,few,TRBV12-3/TRBV12-4
CASSWGGERGDTEAFF,TGCGCCAGCAGCTGGGGAGGGGAACGAGGCGACACTGAAGCTTTCTTT,TRBJ1-1,.,many,TRBV5-1
CASSPFKGLAGGLRWETQYF,TGCGCCAGCAGCCCCTTCAAGGGACTAGCGGGAGGCCTGAGGTGGGAGACCCAGTACTTC,TRBJ2-5,TRBD2,many,TRBV4-3
CSVVRGREQYF,TGCAGCGTTGTTCGGGGGCGGGAGCAGTACTTC,TRBJ2-7,.,few,TRBV29-1
CASSPFTGGIAEAFF,TGTGCCAGCAGTCCCTTTACAGGGGGGATAGCTGAAGCTTTCTTT,TRBJ1-1,TRBD1,.,TRBV28
CATSASGLAGVETQYF,TGTGCCACCAGTGCTAGCGGACTAGCGGGAGTAGAGACCCAGTACTTC,TRBJ2-5,TRBD2,.,TRBV24-1
CASSRHPAGELFF,TGTGCCAGCAGTAGACACCCCGCCGGGGAGCTGTTTTTT,TRBJ2-2,.,.,TRBV6-2/TRBV6-3
CSAAGGVGTDTQYF,TGCAGTGCAGCCGGGGGGGTCGGAACAGATACGCAGTATTTT,TRBJ2-3,TRBD2,.,TRBV20-1
CASTKGQNNQPQHF,TGTGCCAGCACCAAGGGACAGAACAATCAGCCCCAGCATTTT,TRBJ1-5,TRBD1,.,TRBV7-9
CASSLGGGGASPLHF,TGTGCCAGCAGCTTAGGTGGAGGGGGCGCGTCACCCCTCCACTTT,TRBJ1-6,TRBD1,.,TRBV11-1
CASSQDWGAERGYTF,TGCGCCAGCAGCCAAGATTGGGGGGCGGAAAGGGGCTACACCTTC,TRBJ1-2,.,many,TRBV4-1
CASSQGSRQETQYF,TGTGCCAGCAGCCAAGGGTCTAGACAAGAGACCCAGTACTTC,TRBJ2-5,.,.,TRBV3-1
CASSVGDRGRNEQFF,TGTGCCAGCAGCGTAGGGGACAGGGGTCGCAATGAGCAGTTCTTC,TRBJ2-1,TRBD1,many,TRBV9
CSAGSGNTEAFF,TGCAGTGCCGGTAGCGGTAACACTGAAGCTTTCTTT,TRBJ1-1,.,few,TRBV20-1
CASSYSPVGKGDEQFF,TGTGCCAGCAGTTACTCGCCGGTTGGGAAGGGCGATGAGCAGTTCTTC,TRBJ2-1,.,many,TRBV6-5
CASSPGPGGQETQYF,TGCGCCAGCAGCCCCGGACCAGGGGGCCAAGAGACCCAGTACTTC,TRBJ2-5,TRBD1,few,TRBV5-1
CASSGERGAGGLRTYEQYF,TGTGCCAGCAGCGGGGAAAGAGGAGCGGGAGGTCTCAGGACCTACGAGCAGTACTTC,TRBJ2-7,TRBD2,.,TRBV9
CASKRENEQYF,TGCGCCAGCAAGAGGGAGAACGAGCAGTACTTC,TRBJ2-7,.,many,TRBV5-1
CASSARTVETQYF,TGTGCCAGCAGCGCCCGAACTGTCGAGACCCAGTACTTC,TRBJ2-5,.,many,TRBV7-2
CASSSWPRGRNYGYTF,TGCGCCAGCAGCTCGTGGCCCAGGGGGCGCAACTATGGCTACACCTTC,TRBJ1-2,TRBD1,.,TRBV5-1
CASSPGGIATDTQYF,TGTGCCAGCAGCCCTGGGGGGATAGCCACAGATACGCAGTATTTT,TRBJ2-3,.,.,TRBV5-4
CASSARGYGYTF,TGTGCCAGCAGCGCCCGAGGCTATGGCTACACCTTC,TRBJ1-2,.,few,TRBV7-2
CASSGGAREQYF,TGTGCCAGCAGTGGTGGGGCTCGCGAGCAGTACTTC,TRBJ2-7,.,.,TRBV28
CASSPWAKVADTQYF,TGTGCCAGCAGTCCTTGGGCGAAGGTGGCCGATACGCAGTATTTT,TRBJ2-3,.,.,TRBV12-3/TRBV12-4
CASARVAETQYF,TGTGCCAGCGCCAGGGTTGCGGAGACCCAGTACTTC,TRBJ2-5,.,.,TRBV6-1
CASRGTGGGETQYF,TGTGCCAGCAGGGGGACAGGGGGCGGAGAGACCCAGTACTTC,TRBJ2-5,TRBD1,.,TRBV28
CAISDSGRAYEQYF,TGTGCCATCAGTGACAGCGGGAGGGCCTACGAGCAGTACTTC,TRBJ2-7,TRBD2,many,TRBV10-3